The 28 T cell receptor beta chains listed next were all sequenced from one sample in a study of shared clonotypes between healthy human individuals (dated by TCRdb to 2018 to 2021). CD8 naive samples were obtained by positive selection for CCR7 among CD45RO-negative cells, yielding a CD45RA+CCR7+ population from which TemRA cells were excluded. The method behind the library was the immunoSEQ multiplex PCR assay. The table was pulled from immuneACCESS by TCRdb, which kept in-frame rearrangements only. Such tables lose some clones; where checked, under half of the loss comes from unresolved V genes, and the rest has no known cause. This sample holds roughly 590,000 clones; nearly 97% were observed only once. The top ten clones comprise about 0.11% of the sample. Material for sequencing was naive CD8+ T cells sorted from blood. This sample's cell subset or site label indicates: CD45RA+CCR7+. These receptor sequences come from a woman aged 25 to 39 in good health.

This CDR3 reads CASSLGGLAIPSYNEQFF. In DNA form, the CDR3 reads TGTGCCAGCAGCTTGGGAGGACTAGCGATTCCCTCCTACAATGAGCAGTTCTTC. J is TRBJ2-1 and V is TRBV5-6, with 9 bases fitting TRBD2. Per germline, CDR1 SGHDT and CDR2 YYEEEE. The CDR3 loop spans 18 amino acids. J gave up 0 bases and V 0 bases, and 7 bases lay outside the gene matches.

This chain joins TRBV25-1 and TRBJ1-1, with D possibly being TRBD1 (5 bases). V lost 6 bases to trimming and J lost 1 base, with 21 bases between them. The CDR3 contains 17 residues. CDR1 is MGHDK, CDR2 SYGVNS, per germline. The CDR3 nucleotides are TGTGCCAGCAGAAGGTTGAGGGACCCAGAAGAGAACACTGAAGCTTTCTTT. Encoded protein: CASRRLRDPEENTEAFF.

The genes are TRBV28 and TRBJ1-2; a possible D gene is TRBD1 (5 bases). The germline gives CDR1 MDHEN, CDR2 SYDVKM. The CDR3 runs 15 residues. With 5 bases removed from V and 4 bases from J, the gap between germline ends came to 17 bases. This chain's CDR3 is CASSGRQLRGYGYTF. CDR3 bases: TGTGCCAGCAGTGGACGGCAACTAAGGGGCTATGGCTACACCTTC.

This chain uses TRBV19 with TRBJ1-2, with a weak D call TRBD1 (6 bases). The V end was cut by 5 bases, the J end by 6 bases, with 16 bases between. Germline-derived CDR1 and CDR2 are LNHDA and SQIVND (reference sequence). The CDR3 is 14 amino acids. The CDR3 reads CASSSPTGLDGYTF. As DNA, the CDR3 is TGTGCCAGTAGTTCTCCGACAGGCCTCGATGGCTACACCTTC.

Turning to this clone: No DNA is shown, since the ends of the CDR3 on it are uncertain; the CDR3 is the one TCRdb lists. This chain links TRBV5-1 with TRBJ2-1; the D call of TRBD2 is as the table states it, not checked on the DNA. Germline CDR1 and CDR2: SGHRS and YFSETQ. 11 amino acids form the CDR3, both terminal residues included. The CDR3 reads CASSSSGEQFF.

The chain employs TRBV27 and TRBJ2-1; the D gene is possibly TRBD2 (6 bases). Germline V lookup: CDR1 MNHEY, CDR2 SMNVEV (reference sequence). This CDR3 is 16 amino acids long. V lost 0 bases and J lost 7, with 16 bases in between. CDR3 region: CASSLSLGDWLNEQFF. CDR3 coding DNA: TGTGCCAGCAGTTTATCCCTAGGGGACTGGTTAAATGAGCAGTTCTTC.

This chain uses TRBV6-1 with TRBJ2-1, with D perhaps TRBD2 (6 bases). Deletions cut 1 base from V and 3 bases from J, with 10 bases between. This CDR3 is 15 amino acids long. CDR1 MNHNS and CDR2 SASEGT come from the germline V gene. DNA of the CDR3: TGTGCCAGCAGTGAAGTGGTGGGGGGCTACAATGAGCAGTTCTTC. Translated, it gives CASSEVVGGYNEQFF.

The chain carries TRBV28 and TRBJ2-7; 7 nucleotides agree with TRBD2. CDR1 is MDHEN and CDR2 is SYDVKM in the germline V gene. J lost 1 base, V lost 7 bases, and 7 bases had no gene match. The CDR3 contains 14 residues. The CDR3 spells CASKKAGESYEQYF. The DNA for the CDR3 is TGTGCCAGCAAAAAGGCGGGAGAGTCCTACGAGCAGTACTTC.

The V call is TRBV5-6, the J call TRBJ2-7; 7 bases align to TRBD1. The V segment lost 2 bases and the J segment 3 bases; nucleotides outside the gene matches: 2. There are 13 residues in the CDR3. Germline V gene sequence: CDR1 SGHDT, CDR2 YYEEEE. In DNA form, the CDR3 reads TGTGCCAGCAGCTTCAGGACAGGCTACGAGCAGTACTTC. Amino acid sequence: CASSFRTGYEQYF.

This clone was seen just once. V gene TRBV5-1 combines with J gene TRBJ1-1, with D unclear. Trimming took off 0 bases at V and 4 bases at J, with 7 bases between the two ends. The CDR3 consists of 13 residues. The germline V gene encodes CDR1 SGHRS and CDR2 YFSETQ. The CDR3: CASSLEGSTEAFF. The CDR3 DNA is TGCGCCAGCAGCTTGGAAGGGTCCACTGAAGCTTTCTTT.

V usage is TRBV2 and J usage is TRBJ2-3; 12 positions match TRBD2. The V segment lost 6 bases and the J segment 5 bases; nucleotides outside the gene matches: 9. CDR1 is SNHLY and CDR2 is FYNNEI in the germline V gene. The CDR3 length is 16 residues. CDR3 loop: CASRWTSGMMVDTQYF. Written as DNA, the CDR3 is TGTGCCAGCAGGTGGACTAGCGGGATGATGGTAGATACGCAGTATTTT.

The chain combines TRBV28 with TRBJ1-1, with a possible D match to TRBD1 (5 bases). Looked up from germline, CDR1 is MDHEN and CDR2 is SYDVKM. This CDR3 contains 12 residues. Trimming left V 4 bases short and J 5 bases short, with 8 bases between. The CDR3 sequence is CASSYGGTEAFF. CDR3 nucleotide sequence: TGTGCCAGCAGTTACGGGGGGACTGAAGCTTTCTTT.

This chain uses TRBV5-6 with TRBJ2-7; D is unclear. There are 13 residues in the CDR3. The V end was cut by 5 bases, the J end by 3 bases, with 12 bases between. In germline, CDR1 is SGHDT, CDR2 YYEEEE. In DNA, the CDR3 is TGTGCCAGCAGTTCGGCTAACAACTACGAGCAGTACTTC. Translated: CASSSANNYEQYF.

The J gene is TRBJ2-7, the V gene TRBV11-3; no firm D call. The CDR3 totals 12 residues. Trimming removed 2 bases from V and 5 bases from J, with 7 bases in between. Germline CDR1 reads SGHNT; CDR2 reads YENEEA. CDR3: CASSLSGDEQYF. As DNA, the CDR3 is TGTGCCAGCAGCTTATCAGGTGACGAGCAGTACTTC.

The chain uses TRBV7-8 and TRBJ2-3; D not certain. The germline V gene has CDR1 SGHVS and CDR2 FQNEAQ. The CDR3 is 15 amino acids. The ends were cut back, 1 base at V and 0 bases at J, with 8 bases in the middle. DNA for the CDR3: TGTGCCAGCAGCTTAGGGGTCACTAGCACAGATACGCAGTATTTT. Protein: CASSLGVTSTDTQYF.

The genes are TRBV9 and TRBJ2-3; D is uncertain. Per germline, CDR1 SGDLS and CDR2 YYNGEE. The CDR3 is 13 residues long. Between the trimmed V and J ends, which lost 0 bases and 4 bases, there was a span of 6 bases. CDR3 region: CASSVGMADTQYF. CDR3 DNA: TGTGCCAGCAGCGTAGGGATGGCAGATACGCAGTATTTT.

V is TRBV7-9 and J is TRBJ2-7; 8 bases are shared with TRBD2. Trimming cost V 5 bases and J 3 bases; bases outside gene matches: 9. This CDR3 has 15 amino acids. Germline V lookup: CDR1 SEHNR, CDR2 FQNEAQ (reference sequence). CDR3 sequence (DNA): TGTGCCAGCAGCCCACCTGTTAGCGGGAACTACGAGCAGTACTTC. It encodes CASSPPVSGNYEQYF.

The chain employs TRBV27 and TRBJ2-7, with 7 bases fitting TRBD2. The CDR3 consists of 16 residues. V lost 1 base to trimming and J lost 7 bases; unmatched junction nucleotides: 13. Germline V CDR1 and CDR2: MNHEY, SMNVEV (reference sequence). CDR3 residues: CASSLWAGVTIHEQYF. The DNA of the CDR3 is TGTGCCAGCAGTTTATGGGCGGGGGTCACAATTCATGAGCAGTACTTC.

The CDR3 DNA is TGTGCCAGCGGGACAGCCCTTAACACTGAAGCTTTCTTT. It codes for CASGTALNTEAFF. The chain employs TRBV2 and TRBJ1-1; TRBD1 aligns across 7 bases. Germline assignment: CDR1 SNHLY and CDR2 FYNNEI. V lost 8 bases to trimming and J lost 2 bases; unmatched junction nucleotides: 5. The CDR3 loop spans 13 amino acids.

J is TRBJ2-1 and V is TRBV7-6; the match to TRBD2 covers 13 bases. The CDR3 has 18 amino acids. J was trimmed by 5 bases and V by 0 bases; bases with no gene match: 7. The germline V gene encodes CDR1 SGHVS and CDR2 FNYEAQ. CDR3 DNA sequence: TGTGCCAGCAGCTTAGCGGGACTAGCGGGGACGCTTAACAATGAGCAGTTCTTC. Its protein is CASSLAGLAGTLNNEQFF.

This sequence joins TRBV9 and TRBJ1-2; maybe TRBD1 (5 bases). Germline values: CDR1 SGDLS, CDR2 YYNGEE. The length of the CDR3 is 13 residues. Trimming removed 4 bases from V and 8 bases from J, with 15 bases in between. The CDR3 loop reads CASSSFQGEGYTF. DNA of the CDR3: TGTGCCAGCAGCAGTTTTCAGGGTGAGGGCTACACCTTC.

The J gene is TRBJ1-1, the V gene TRBV28, with D possibly matching TRBD1 (5 bases). Trimming pared 3 bases from V and 5 bases from J, leaving 10 bases between. Germline CDR1 and CDR2: MDHEN and SYDVKM. The CDR3 runs 13 residues. The CDR3 coding sequence is TGTGCCAGCAGTTTTCAGGGTGGGACTGAAGCTTTCTTT. Its protein is CASSFQGGTEAFF.

The rearrangement joins TRBV28 to TRBJ2-5; D tentatively fits TRBD1 or TRBD2 (5 bases each). The CDR3 is made up of 12 amino acids. Germline values: CDR1 MDHEN, CDR2 SYDVKM. V lost 8 bases, J lost 4 bases, and 11 bases lay in between. In nucleotides, the CDR3 is TGTGCCAGCTGGGGGAGCGGAGAGACCCAGTACTTC. Translation gives CASWGSGETQYF.

CDR3 bases: TGTGCCAGCAGGGGATCCCTCCGGGACAACCCTCACAATGAGCAGTTCTTC. This translates into CASRGSLRDNPHNEQFF. The gene calls are TRBV28 and TRBJ2-1; D is possibly TRBD1 (6 bases). The CDR3 is 17 residues long. Trimming removed 6 bases at V and 5 bases at J, with 23 bases between. CDR1 and CDR2 (germline): MDHEN, SYDVKM.

The chain carries TRBV5-1 and TRBJ1-1; a weak D match, TRBD1 (6 bases). V lost 3 bases, J lost 1 base, and 13 bases lay in between. Germline CDR1 is SGHRS and CDR2 is YFSETQ. This CDR3 comprises 15 residues. The CDR3 loop reads CASSSEPGQNTEAFF. CDR3 in DNA: TGCGCCAGCAGCTCAGAACCGGGACAGAACACTGAAGCTTTCTTT.

This sequence joins TRBV28 and TRBJ1-5, with TRBD1 identical over 10 bases. Per germline, CDR1 MDHEN and CDR2 SYDVKM. This CDR3 spans 15 amino acids. J gave up 3 bases and V 2 bases, and 1 base lay outside the gene matches. In DNA, the CDR3 is TGTGCCAGCAGTTTAAGACAGGGGGCCAATCAGCCCCAGCATTTT. Its protein is CASSLRQGANQPQHF.

J is TRBJ2-3 and V is TRBV7-2; 11 nucleotides match TRBD2. Germline V CDR1 and CDR2: SGHTA, FQGNSA. V shed 4 bases, J shed 2 bases, and the junction held 14 bases outside the gene matches. The CDR3 is 19 residues long. CDR3 residues: CASSSRISGRAYITDTQYF. The CDR3 DNA follows: TGTGCCAGCAGCTCGAGGATTAGCGGGAGGGCCTACATCACAGATACGCAGTATTTT.

The gene calls are TRBV29-1 and TRBJ2-1, with 7 bases fitting TRBD2. Germline V gene sequence: CDR1 SQVTM, CDR2 ANQGSEA. The length of the CDR3 is 15 residues. J was trimmed by 0 bases and V by 1 base; bases with no gene match: 3. The CDR3 sequence is CSVEGRGSSYNEQFF. In nucleotides, the CDR3 is TGCAGCGTTGAAGGACGCGGGAGCTCCTACAATGAGCAGTTCTTC.